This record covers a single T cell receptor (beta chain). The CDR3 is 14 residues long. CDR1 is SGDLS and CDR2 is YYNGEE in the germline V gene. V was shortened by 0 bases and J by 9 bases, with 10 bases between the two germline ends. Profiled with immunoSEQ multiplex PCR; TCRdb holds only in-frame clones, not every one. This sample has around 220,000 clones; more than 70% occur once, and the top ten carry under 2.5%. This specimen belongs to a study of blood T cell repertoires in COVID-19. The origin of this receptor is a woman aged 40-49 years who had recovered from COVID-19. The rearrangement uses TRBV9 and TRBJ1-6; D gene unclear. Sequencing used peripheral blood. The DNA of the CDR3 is TGTGCCAGCAGCGTAGCCACAGTGGGTTCACCCCTCCACTTT. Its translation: CASSVATVGSPLHF.